This TCR beta chain comes out of a study of cytomegalovirus exposure and HLA in healthy donors. Study-level background: Earlier results showed 90 million to 120 million unique TCR beta sequences derived from roughly 180 million T cells. Overall study findings and caveats: Sequencing depth across donors, presence/absence analyses assumed, was roughly uniform.

V shed 5 bases, J shed 3 bases, and the junction held 9 bases outside the gene matches. CDR3 size: 16 residues. Germline assignment: CDR1 SGHVS and CDR2 FNYEAQ. The study ran its PCR with 60 Vbeta and 13 Jbeta primers. Clones were read by immunoSEQ multiplex PCR, and TCRdb kept only the in-frame ones, dropping some. Of about 170,000 clones detected, more than 70% appear once; the ten largest clones hold roughly 4.5%. Turning to this clone: Antigen specificity is unknown.

This rearrangement joins TRBV7-6 to TRBJ2-7; 11 bases match TRBD2. This clonotype was obtained from a woman in her fifties or sixties in good health and CMV-seropositive. The sequencing input was PBMCs. The CDR3 region has the DNA TGTGCCAGCAGCCCTAAAGGGGGACTAGCGGTCTACGAGCAGTACTTC. It is translated as CASSPKGGLAVYEQYF.